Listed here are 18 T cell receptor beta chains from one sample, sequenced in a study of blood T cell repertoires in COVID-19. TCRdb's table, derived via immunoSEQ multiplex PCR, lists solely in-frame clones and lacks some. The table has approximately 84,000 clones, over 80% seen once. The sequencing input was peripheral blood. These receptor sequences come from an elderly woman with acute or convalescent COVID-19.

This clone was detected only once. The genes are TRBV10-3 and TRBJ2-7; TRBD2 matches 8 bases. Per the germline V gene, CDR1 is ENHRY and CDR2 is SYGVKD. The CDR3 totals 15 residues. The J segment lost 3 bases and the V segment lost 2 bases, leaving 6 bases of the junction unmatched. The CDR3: CAISEAIAGSYEQYF. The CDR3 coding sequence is TGTGCCATCAGTGAGGCAATAGCGGGGAGCTACGAGCAGTACTTC.

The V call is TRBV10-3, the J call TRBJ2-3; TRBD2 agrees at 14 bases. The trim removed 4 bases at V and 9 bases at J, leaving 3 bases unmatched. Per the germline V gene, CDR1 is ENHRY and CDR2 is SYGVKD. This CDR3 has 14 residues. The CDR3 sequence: CAISGLAGGGTQYF. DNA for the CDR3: TGTGCCATCAGTGGACTAGCGGGAGGGGGCACGCAGTATTTT.

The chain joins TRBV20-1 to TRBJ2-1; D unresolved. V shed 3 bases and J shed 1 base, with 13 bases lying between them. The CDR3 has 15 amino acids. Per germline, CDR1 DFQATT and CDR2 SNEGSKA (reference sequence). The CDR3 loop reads CSASEVERSYNEQFF. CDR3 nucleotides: TGCAGTGCTAGTGAGGTCGAGAGGTCCTACAATGAGCAGTTCTTC.

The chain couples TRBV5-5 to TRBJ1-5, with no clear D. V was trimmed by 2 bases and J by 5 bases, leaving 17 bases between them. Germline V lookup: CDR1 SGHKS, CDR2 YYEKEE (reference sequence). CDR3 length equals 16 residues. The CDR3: CASSLRDSNNYQPQHF. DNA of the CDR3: TGTGCCAGCAGCTTACGAGATAGCAATAATTATCAGCCCCAGCATTTT.

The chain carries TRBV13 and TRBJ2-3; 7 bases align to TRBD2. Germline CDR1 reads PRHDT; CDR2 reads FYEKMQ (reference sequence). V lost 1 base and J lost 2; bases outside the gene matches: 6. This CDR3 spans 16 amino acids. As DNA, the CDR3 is TGTGCCAGCAGCTTAGAACGGCTAGCGGACACAGATACGCAGTATTTT. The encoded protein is CASSLERLADTDTQYF.

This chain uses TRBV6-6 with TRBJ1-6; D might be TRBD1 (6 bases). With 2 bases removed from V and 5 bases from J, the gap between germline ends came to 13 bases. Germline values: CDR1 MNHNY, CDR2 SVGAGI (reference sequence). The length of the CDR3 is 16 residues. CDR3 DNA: TGTGCCAGCAGTTACAGGGGAGGGGGTAATAATTCACCCCTCCACTTT. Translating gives CASSYRGGGNNSPLHF.

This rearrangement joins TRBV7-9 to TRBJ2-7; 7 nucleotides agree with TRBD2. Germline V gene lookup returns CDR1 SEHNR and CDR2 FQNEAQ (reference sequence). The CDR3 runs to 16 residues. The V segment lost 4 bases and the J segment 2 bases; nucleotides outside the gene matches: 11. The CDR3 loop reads CASSSNPSSGTYEQYF. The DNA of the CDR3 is TGTGCCAGCAGCTCCAACCCTTCTAGCGGAACCTACGAGCAGTACTTC.

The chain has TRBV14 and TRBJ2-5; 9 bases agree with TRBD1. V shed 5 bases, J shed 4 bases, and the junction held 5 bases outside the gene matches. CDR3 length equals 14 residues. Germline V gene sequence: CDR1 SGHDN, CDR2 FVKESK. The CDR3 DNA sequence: TGTGCCAGCAGCAACCCGACAGGGGGAGAGACCCAGTACTTC. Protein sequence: CASSNPTGGETQYF.

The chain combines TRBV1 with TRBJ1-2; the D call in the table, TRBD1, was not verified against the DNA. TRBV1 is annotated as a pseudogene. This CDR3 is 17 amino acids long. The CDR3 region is CTSSPKTTGGVNYGYTF. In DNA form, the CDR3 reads TGCACCAGCAGCCCTAAGACGACAGGGGGGGTGAACTATGGCTACACCTTC.

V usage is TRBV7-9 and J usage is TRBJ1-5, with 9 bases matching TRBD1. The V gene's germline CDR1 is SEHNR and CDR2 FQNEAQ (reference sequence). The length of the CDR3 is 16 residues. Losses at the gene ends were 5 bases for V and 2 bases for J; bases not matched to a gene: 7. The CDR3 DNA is TGTGCCAGCAGCGCCTCGGGACAGGGCGGCAATCAGCCCCAGCATTTT. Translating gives CASSASGQGGNQPQHF.

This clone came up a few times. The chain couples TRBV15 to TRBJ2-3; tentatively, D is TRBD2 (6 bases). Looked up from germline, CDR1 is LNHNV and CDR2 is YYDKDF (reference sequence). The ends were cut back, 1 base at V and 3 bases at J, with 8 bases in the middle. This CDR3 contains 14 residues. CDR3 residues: CATSRGGTTDTQYF. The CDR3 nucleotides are TGTGCCACCAGCAGAGGCGGGACTACAGATACGCAGTATTTT.

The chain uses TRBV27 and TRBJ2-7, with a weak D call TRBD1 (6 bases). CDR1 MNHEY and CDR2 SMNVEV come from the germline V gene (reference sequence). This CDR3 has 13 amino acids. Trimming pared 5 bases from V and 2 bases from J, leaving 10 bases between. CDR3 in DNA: TGTGCCAGCAGTGACAGGTCCCCCTACGAGCAGTACTTC. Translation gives CASSDRSPYEQYF.

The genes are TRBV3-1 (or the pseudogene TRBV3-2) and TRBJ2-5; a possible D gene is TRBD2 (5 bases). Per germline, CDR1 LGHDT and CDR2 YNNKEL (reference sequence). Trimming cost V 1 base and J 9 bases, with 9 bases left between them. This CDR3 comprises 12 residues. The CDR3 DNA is TGTGCCAGCAGCCAAGTTGAGGAGGCCCAGTACTTC. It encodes CASSQVEEAQYF.

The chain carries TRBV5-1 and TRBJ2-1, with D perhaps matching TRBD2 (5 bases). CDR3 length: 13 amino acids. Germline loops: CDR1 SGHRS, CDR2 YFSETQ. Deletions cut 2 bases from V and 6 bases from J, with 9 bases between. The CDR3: CASSFMLANEQFF. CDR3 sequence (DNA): TGCGCCAGCAGCTTTATGCTAGCCAATGAGCAGTTCTTC.

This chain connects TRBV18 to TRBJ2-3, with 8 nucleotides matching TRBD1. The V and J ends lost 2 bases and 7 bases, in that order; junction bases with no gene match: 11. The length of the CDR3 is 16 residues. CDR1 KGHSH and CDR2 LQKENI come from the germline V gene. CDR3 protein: CASSPYRDRTSYTQYF. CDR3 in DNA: TGTGCCAGCTCACCATACCGGGACAGGACTTCATATACGCAGTATTTT.

The CDR3 DNA reads as TGTGCCAGCAGCTTAGCGCGGGGTTCTGGAAACACCATATATTTT. This sequence encodes CASSLARGSGNTIYF. The genes are TRBV7-2 and TRBJ1-3; no firm D call. V lost 0 bases and J 1 base, leaving 7 bases between the germline ends. Germline V gives CDR1 SGHTA, CDR2 FQGNSA. The CDR3 extends over 15 amino acids.

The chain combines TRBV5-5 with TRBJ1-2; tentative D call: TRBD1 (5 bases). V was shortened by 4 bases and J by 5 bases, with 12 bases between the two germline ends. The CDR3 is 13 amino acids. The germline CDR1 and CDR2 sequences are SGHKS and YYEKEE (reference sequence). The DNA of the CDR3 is TGTGCCAGCAGCCCCCGGGACTTTTATGGCTACACCTTC. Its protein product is CASSPRDFYGYTF.

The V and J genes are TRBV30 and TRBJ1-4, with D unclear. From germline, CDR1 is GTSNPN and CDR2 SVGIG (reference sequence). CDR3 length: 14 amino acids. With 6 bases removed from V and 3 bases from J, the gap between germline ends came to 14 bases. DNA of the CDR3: TGTGCCTGCAGCCCTCCCGGGGCTAATGAAAAACTGTTTTTT. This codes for CACSPPGANEKLFF.